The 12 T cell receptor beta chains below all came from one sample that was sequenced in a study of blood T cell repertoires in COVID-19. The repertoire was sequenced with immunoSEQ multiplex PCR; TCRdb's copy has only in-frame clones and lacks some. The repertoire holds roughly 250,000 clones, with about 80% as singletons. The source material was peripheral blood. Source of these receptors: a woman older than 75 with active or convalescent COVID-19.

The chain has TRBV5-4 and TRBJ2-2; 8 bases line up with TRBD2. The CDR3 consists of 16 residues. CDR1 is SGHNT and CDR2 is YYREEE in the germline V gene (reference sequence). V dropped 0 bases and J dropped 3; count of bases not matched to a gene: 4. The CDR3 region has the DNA TGTGCCAGCAGCTTGGGTCGGGGGGGCGACACCGGGGAGCTGTTTTTT. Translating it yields CASSLGRGGDTGELFF. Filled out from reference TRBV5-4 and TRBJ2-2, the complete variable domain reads ETGVTQSPTHLIKTRGQQVTLRCSSQSGHNTVSWYQQALGQGPQFIFQYYREEENGRGNFPPRFSGLQFPNYSSELNVNALELDDSALYLCASSLGRGGDTGELFFGEGSRLTVL.

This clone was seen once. CDR3 bases: TGTGCCAGCAGTGACGGAGCCTACGAGCAGTACTTC. Translation: CASSDGAYEQYF. V is TRBV2 and J is TRBJ2-7; D remains unclear. The CDR3 sequence is 12 residues long. Germline lookup yields CDR1 SNHLY and CDR2 FYNNEI. V was pared by 3 bases and J by 2 bases, with 5 bases between.

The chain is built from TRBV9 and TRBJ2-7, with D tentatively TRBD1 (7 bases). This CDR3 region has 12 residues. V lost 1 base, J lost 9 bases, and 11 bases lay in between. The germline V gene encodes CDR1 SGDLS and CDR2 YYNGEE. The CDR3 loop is CASSVRQGGQYF. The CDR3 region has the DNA TGTGCCAGCAGCGTAAGGCAGGGGGGGCAGTACTTC.

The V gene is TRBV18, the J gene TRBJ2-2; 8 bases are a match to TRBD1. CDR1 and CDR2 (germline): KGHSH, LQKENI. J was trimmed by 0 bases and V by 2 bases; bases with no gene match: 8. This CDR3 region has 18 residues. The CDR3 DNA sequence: TGTGCCAGCTCACCAATCAGGACAGGGTACGCGAACACCGGGGAGCTGTTTTTT. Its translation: CASSPIRTGYANTGELFF.

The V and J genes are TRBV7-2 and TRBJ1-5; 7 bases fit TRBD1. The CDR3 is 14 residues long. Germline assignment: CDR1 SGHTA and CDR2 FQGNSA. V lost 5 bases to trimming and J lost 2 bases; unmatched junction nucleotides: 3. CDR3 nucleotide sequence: TGTGCCAGCAGCACCCAGGGGGGCAATCAGCCCCAGCATTTT. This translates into CASSTQGGNQPQHF.

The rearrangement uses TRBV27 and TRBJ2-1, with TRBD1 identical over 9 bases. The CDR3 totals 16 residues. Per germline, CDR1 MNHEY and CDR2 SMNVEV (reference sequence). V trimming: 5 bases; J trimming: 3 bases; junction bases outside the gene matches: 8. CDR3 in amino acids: CASSTSTGGNYNEQFF. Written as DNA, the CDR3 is TGTGCCAGCAGTACCTCGACAGGGGGAAACTACAATGAGCAGTTCTTC.

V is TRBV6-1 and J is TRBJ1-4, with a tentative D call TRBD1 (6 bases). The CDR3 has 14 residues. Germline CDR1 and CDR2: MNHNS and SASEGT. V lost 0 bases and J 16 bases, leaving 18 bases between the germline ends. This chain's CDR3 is CASSEALLGGAWFF. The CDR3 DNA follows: TGTGCCAGCAGTGAAGCGCTTCTAGGGGGGGCCTGGTTTTTT.

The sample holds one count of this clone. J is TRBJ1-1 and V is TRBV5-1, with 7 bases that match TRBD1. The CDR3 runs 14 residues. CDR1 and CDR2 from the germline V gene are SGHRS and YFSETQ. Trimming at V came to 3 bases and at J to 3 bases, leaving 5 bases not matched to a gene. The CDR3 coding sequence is TGCGCCAGCAGCTACAGGGGTGGGGACACTGAAGCTTTCTTT. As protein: CASSYRGGDTEAFF.

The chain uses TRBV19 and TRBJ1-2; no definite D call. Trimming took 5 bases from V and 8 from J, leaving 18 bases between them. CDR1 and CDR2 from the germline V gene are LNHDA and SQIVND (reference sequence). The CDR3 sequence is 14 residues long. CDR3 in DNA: TGTGCCAGTAGTCGCCTTGGCTCTTATTGGGGCTACACCTTC. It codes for CASSRLGSYWGYTF.

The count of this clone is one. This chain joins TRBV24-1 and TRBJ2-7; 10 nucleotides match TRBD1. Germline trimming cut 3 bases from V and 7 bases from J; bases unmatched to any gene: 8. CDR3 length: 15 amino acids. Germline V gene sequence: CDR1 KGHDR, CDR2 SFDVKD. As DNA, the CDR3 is TGTGCCACCAGTGATCCGAGGGGGACAGGGGTAGAGCAGTACTTC. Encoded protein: CATSDPRGTGVEQYF.

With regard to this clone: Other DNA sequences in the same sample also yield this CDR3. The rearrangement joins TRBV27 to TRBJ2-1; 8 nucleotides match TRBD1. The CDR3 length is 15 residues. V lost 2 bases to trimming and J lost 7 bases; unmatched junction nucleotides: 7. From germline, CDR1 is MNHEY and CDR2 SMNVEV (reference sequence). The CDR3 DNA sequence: TGTGCCAGCAGTTTAGGGCAGGGGGCGCTAAATGAGCAGTTCTTC. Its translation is CASSLGQGALNEQFF.

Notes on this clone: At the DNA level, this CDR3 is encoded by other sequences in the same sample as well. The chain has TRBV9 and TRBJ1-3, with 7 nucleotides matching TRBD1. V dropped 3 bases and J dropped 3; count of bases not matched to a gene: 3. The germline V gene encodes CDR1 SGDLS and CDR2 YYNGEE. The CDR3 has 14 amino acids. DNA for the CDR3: TGTGCCAGCAGCGGGGGGACAGTTGGAAACACCATATATTTT. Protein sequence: CASSGGTVGNTIYF.